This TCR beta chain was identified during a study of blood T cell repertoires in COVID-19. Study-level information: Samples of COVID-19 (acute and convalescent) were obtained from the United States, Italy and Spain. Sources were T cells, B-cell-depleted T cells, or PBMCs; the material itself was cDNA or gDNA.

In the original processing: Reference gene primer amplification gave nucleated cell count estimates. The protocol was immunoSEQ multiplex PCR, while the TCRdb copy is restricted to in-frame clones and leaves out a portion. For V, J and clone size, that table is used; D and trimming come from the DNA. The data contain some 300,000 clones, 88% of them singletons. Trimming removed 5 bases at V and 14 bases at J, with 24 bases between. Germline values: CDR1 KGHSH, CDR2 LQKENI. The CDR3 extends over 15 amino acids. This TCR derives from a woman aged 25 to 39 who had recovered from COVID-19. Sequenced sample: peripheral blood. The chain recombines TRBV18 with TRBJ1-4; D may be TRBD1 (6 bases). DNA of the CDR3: TGTGCCAGCTCATCCGGGACATACCCTGCGAGTTTTCTGTTTTTT. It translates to CASSSGTYPASFLFF.